One T cell receptor (beta chain) is described in this entry. Its antigen is undetermined. The data derive from a study of shared clonotypes between healthy human individuals. Study results and caveats: Estimated richness was generally greater in naive than memory subsets.

The table came from immunoSEQ multiplex PCR; TCRdb's copy has only in-frame clones and leaves some out. The sample includes about 1.1 million clones, 60% to 80% of them seen just once. The CDR3 spans 11 residues. With 1 base removed from V and 3 bases from J, the gap between germline ends came to 3 bases. Germline V gene data show CDR1 as SQVTM and CDR2 as ANQGSEA. Sequenced material: memory CD4+ T cells from PBMCs. Subset given: CD45RA-negative fraction. The chain recombines TRBV29-1 with TRBJ2-5, with D hard to call. This sequence was found in a man younger than 35 in good health. Some clones in this sample may be carry-over from other donors' samples. The CDR3: CSVEVKETQYF. In nucleotides, the CDR3 is TGCAGCGTTGAAGTGAAAGAGACCCAGTACTTC.